The source of this T cell receptor beta chain is a study of blood T cells in healthy people across ages. The germline V gene has CDR1 SGHAT and CDR2 FQNNGV. The CDR3 contains 13 residues. Remarks on this clonotype: Its matching antigen is unknown. Its ends do not fully match the called genes, so a read error is possible.

Study-wide results and limits: Donor CMV status, an unknown factor, possibly confounded changes in expanded clonotypes. Whereas aged donors had fewer naive CD4+ cells, long-lived donors had more of them and higher diversity.

A second PCR, run for 7 to 11 cycles, used a sample-barcoded 5' primer plus a J-beta primer mix. TCRdb passed the 5' RACE reads through MiXCR, listing each CDR3 protein once. The sample includes around 500,000 distinct CDR3 sequences, about a quarter of them seen just once. The data were also submitted as part of a second study, on T cells of mothers and their children. That source reports: All extracted RNA went into cDNA synthesis, about 1.4 ug per 15 ul.

Sequencing input: blood. This chain connects TRBV11-2 to TRBJ1-1; D is unclear. This TCR was recovered from a boy between 2 and 15 years old in good health. This chain's CDR3 is CACSPRLNTEAFF. The DNA of the CDR3 is TGTGCCTGCAGCCCCCGTCTGAACACTGAAGCTTTCTTT.